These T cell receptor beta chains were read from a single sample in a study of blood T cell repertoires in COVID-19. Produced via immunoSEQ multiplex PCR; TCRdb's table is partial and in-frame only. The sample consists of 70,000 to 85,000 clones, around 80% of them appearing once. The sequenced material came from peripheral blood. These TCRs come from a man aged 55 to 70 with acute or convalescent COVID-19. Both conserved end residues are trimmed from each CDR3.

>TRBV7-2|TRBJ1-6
ASSLGFRGGSYNSPLH
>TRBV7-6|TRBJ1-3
ASSPGTPENTIY
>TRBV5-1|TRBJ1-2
ASSSTGGRTGTNYGYT
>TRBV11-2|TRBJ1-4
ASSSGQGEEKLF
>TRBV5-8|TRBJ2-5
ASSLKSTSAFLKEETQY
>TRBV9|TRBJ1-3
ASSAGWTSNRGNTIY
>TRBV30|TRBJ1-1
AWSVGVNTEAF
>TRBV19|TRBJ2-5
ASSIGTSGGETQY
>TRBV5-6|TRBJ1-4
ASSSKGRTTNEKLF
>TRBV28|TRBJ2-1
ASSPVGLAGDNEQF
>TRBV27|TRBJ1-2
ASSPGEGGYGYT
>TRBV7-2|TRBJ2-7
ASSSGTGYYEQY
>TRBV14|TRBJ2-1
ASSPSSGTSGRTRYNEQF
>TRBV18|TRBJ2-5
ASSPPGPTQETQY
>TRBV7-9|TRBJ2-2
ASIQGEVPGELF
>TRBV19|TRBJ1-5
ASSPPFRGEHQPQH
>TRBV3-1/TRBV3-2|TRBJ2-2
ASSQHGGAYTGELF
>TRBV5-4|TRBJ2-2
ASSLGTFQRELF
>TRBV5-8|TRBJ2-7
ASSLAARGPYEQY
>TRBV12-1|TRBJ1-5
ARAGRELGQPQH
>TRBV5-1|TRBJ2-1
ASSLDAASYNEQF
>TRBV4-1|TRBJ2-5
ASSPLPSGRETQY
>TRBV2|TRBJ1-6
ATNPRDRNSPLH
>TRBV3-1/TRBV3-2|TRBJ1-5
ASSQGQGVGQPQH
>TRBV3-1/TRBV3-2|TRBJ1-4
ASSPGATNEKLF
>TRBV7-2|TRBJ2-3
ASSLAKQGVSPDTQY
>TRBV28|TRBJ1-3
ASRTGGTSGNTIY
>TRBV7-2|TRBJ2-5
ASSSRILQETQY